The rows below give T cell receptor beta chains drawn from one sample of a study of a mutant IDH1 vaccine in newly diagnosed glioma. No antigens are known for them. The repertoire was sequenced with immunoSEQ multiplex PCR; TCRdb's copy has only in-frame clones and lacks some. The sample consists of fewer than 35,000 clones, more than 65% of them appearing once. This specimen consisted of PBMCs, obtained from a glioma patient whose treatment included an IDH1 peptide vaccine. These receptors were obtained from a man aged 30-40 years with glioma. The CDR3 runs from the conserved cysteine through the conserved F or W. The D gene is left open where the match is weak. Size is omitted from some rows. Given values are once, few, many or a class for expanded clones.

J gene | V gene | D gene | clone size | CDR3 DNA | CDR3 protein
TRBJ2-7 | TRBV7-2 | TRBD1 | . | TGTGCCAGCAGCCTCGGACAGGACTACGAGCAGTACTTC | CASSLGQDYEQYF
TRBJ2-5 | TRBV28 | TRBD2 | . | TGTGCCAGCAGTTTACAAGGGACTAGCGGGGAACAAGAGACCCAGTACTTC | CASSLQGTSGEQETQYF
TRBJ2-5 | TRBV2 | . | . | TGTGCCAGCAGTGATGTTATGAGGGATGAGACCCAGTACTTC | CASSDVMRDETQYF
TRBJ2-7 | TRBV29-1 | . | . | TGCAGCGTTGTAGGGCGGGCCTCCTACGAGCAGTACTTC | CSVVGRASYEQYF
TRBJ2-4 | TRBV5-1 | . | few | TGCGCCAGCAGCCCAGAGGCGGTGGGGACACTACACTTC | CASSPEAVGTLHF
TRBJ2-1 | TRBV5-1 | . | . | TGCGCCAGCAGTCTGGACAGTAGCTCCTACAATGAGCAGTTCTTC | CASSLDSSSYNEQFF
TRBJ1-3 | TRBV5-1 | TRBD1 | once | TGCGCCAGCAGCTCCGGGACAGCTTCTGGAAACACCATATATTTT | CASSSGTASGNTIYF
TRBJ1-4 | TRBV5-1 | . | . | TGCGCCAGCAGCTTGGATCAGGAAAAACTGTTTTTT | CASSLDQEKLFF
TRBJ2-7 | TRBV29-1 | TRBD1 | . | TGCAGCGTTGAGGGTCGAGACAGGGAAGCAAGCGAGCAGTACTTC | CSVEGRDREASEQYF
TRBJ2-3 | TRBV2 | . | . | TGTGCCAGCAGTGTATCCACAGATACGCAGTATTTT | CASSVSTDTQYF
TRBJ1-1 | TRBV7-2 | TRBD1 | . | TGTGCCAGCAGCTTATACCCAGGGGGCACTGAAGCTTTCTTT | CASSLYPGGTEAFF
TRBJ1-2 | TRBV7-9 | . | . | TGTGCCAGCAGCTTAATGGAAGCGGCTAACTATGGCTACACCTTC | CASSLMEAANYGYTF
TRBJ1-6 | TRBV9 | . | . | TGTGCCAGCAGCGTAGGTGGTTTTTGGGCACCCCTCCACTTT | CASSVGGFWAPLHF
TRBJ1-2 | TRBV25-1 | TRBD1 | . | TGTGCCAGCAGGGGGACAGCCGTAGACTATGGCTACACCTTC | CASRGTAVDYGYTF
TRBJ1-1 | TRBV6-5 | . | . | TGTGCCAGCAGCATCGGACAGTCGGAAGCTTTCTTT | CASSIGQSEAFF
TRBJ1-5 | TRBV19 | . | . | TGTGCCAGTAGTATAGCTGGACAGATATATCAGCCCCAGCATTTT | CASSIAGQIYQPQHF
TRBJ1-2 | TRBV19 | TRBD1 | . | TGTGCCAGTAGCCCCGGGACAGGGAGTGGCTACACCTTC | CASSPGTGSGYTF
TRBJ2-4 | TRBV9 | TRBD2 | . | TGTGCCAGCAGCGTAGATGGGGGGGACGGGACCAAAAACATTCAGTACTTC | CASSVDGGDGTKNIQYF
TRBJ2-7 | TRBV27 | . | . | TGTGCCAGGCTTACGGGAGATTACTACGAGCAGTACTTC | CARLTGDYYEQYF
TRBJ1-5 | TRBV15 | . | . | TGTGCCACCAGCAGAGATTACCTAGGGAGTAGCAATCAGCCCCAGCATTTT | CATSRDYLGSSNQPQHF
TRBJ2-5 | TRBV27 | TRBD2 | . | TGTGCCAGCAGTTTAGTGGGGGGGCAAGAGACCCAGTACTTC | CASSLVGGQETQYF
TRBJ2-7 | TRBV5-1 | TRBD2 | . | TGCGCCAGCAGCCTTATTAGGACTAGCGGTCCCAGCGAGCAGTACTTC | CASSLIRTSGPSEQYF
TRBJ1-6 | TRBV5-6 | . | . | TGTGCCAGCAGCTTCCCGGAAAATTCACCCCTCCACTTT | CASSFPENSPLHF
TRBJ1-5 | TRBV6-1 | . | once | TGTGCCAGCACTGGACCCACTAGCAATCAGCCCCAGCATTTT | CASTGPTSNQPQHF
TRBJ1-1 | TRBV5-4 | . | . | TGTGCCAGCAGCTTGGCCCAGGGGTTTACTGAAGCTTTCTTT | CASSLAQGFTEAFF
TRBJ1-5 | TRBV6-6 | . | . | TGTGCCAGCAGTTACGGGGAGGAACAGCCCCAGCATTTT | CASSYGEEQPQHF
TRBJ1-1 | TRBV4-3 | TRBD1 | . | TGCGCCAGCAGCCCCGGGACAGGCATTGAAGCTTTCTTT | CASSPGTGIEAFF
TRBJ2-2 | TRBV7-3 | . | . | TGTGCCAGCAGCCTAACTCCCAGCGGGGAGCTGTTTTTT | CASSLTPSGELFF
TRBJ1-1 | TRBV28 | . | few | TGTGCCAGCAGCCTACGGTTGGGTGGCACTGAAGCTTTCTTT | CASSLRLGGTEAFF
TRBJ2-7 | TRBV9 | . | . | TGTGCCAGCAGCGTAGAAATGGACGAGCAGTACTTC | CASSVEMDEQYF
TRBJ2-5 | TRBV9 | TRBD2 | once | TGTGCCAGCAGCTCAACTAGCGGCCCAGGGGAGACCCAGTACTTC | CASSSTSGPGETQYF
TRBJ2-7 | TRBV10-3 | . | . | TGTGCCATCAGTGAAAACGGGCTAACACGGTCCTACGAGCAGTACTTC | CAISENGLTRSYEQYF
TRBJ2-5 | TRBV29-1 | . | . | TGCAGCGTTGAACGGTGGGGCCCGCCCAGAGAGACCCAGTACTTC | CSVERWGPPRETQYF
TRBJ2-7 | TRBV6-5 | . | . | TGTGCCAGCAGTTACTCGAACTGGCAGAGCTACGAGCAGTACTTC | CASSYSNWQSYEQYF
TRBJ1-2 | TRBV7-9 | . | . | TGTGCCAGCAGCTCTGGGTCCAACTATGGCTACACCTTC | CASSSGSNYGYTF
TRBJ1-1 | TRBV7-2 | . | . | TGTGCCAGCAGCATGACGACAGGGAACACTGAAGCTTTCTTT | CASSMTTGNTEAFF
TRBJ2-5 | TRBV5-1 | . | . | TGCGCCAGCAGCTTGGAAGGGGCGGTTTCTGGGGAGACCCAGTACTTC | CASSLEGAVSGETQYF
TRBJ2-1 | TRBV5-5 | TRBD2 | once | TGTGCCAGCAGTCGGGGGGACGGGGCCCTAGGATATGAGCAGTTCTTC | CASSRGDGALGYEQFF
TRBJ1-4 | TRBV30 | . | . | TGTGCCGCCCCCTCGGCAGCCGAAAGTCCTGAAAAACTGTTTTTT | CAAPSAAESPEKLFF
TRBJ2-7 | TRBV5-6 | . | . | TGTGCCAGCAGTTATAGAGGTAGCGGAATCTCCTACGAGCAGTACTTC | CASSYRGSGISYEQYF
TRBJ1-5 | TRBV7-2 | TRBD1 | . | TGTGCCAGCAGCCGGGACAGTAGCAATCAGCCCCAGCATTTT | CASSRDSSNQPQHF
TRBJ1-2 | TRBV15 | . | . | TGTGCCACCAGCAGACTGGATTCCGGCTATGGCTACACCTTC | CATSRLDSGYGYTF
TRBJ2-5 | TRBV10-3 | . | . | TGTGCCATCAAGGAGGCGGGCGCGCAAGAGACCCAGTACTTC | CAIKEAGAQETQYF
TRBJ1-6 | TRBV2 | . | few | TGTGCCAGCATAGTCACCGACAACCGGAATTCACCCCTCCACTTT | CASIVTDNRNSPLHF
TRBJ1-4 | TRBV6-1 | TRBD1 | few | TGTGCCAGCAGTGTGGACAGGGTTGGGGAAAAACTGTTTTTT | CASSVDRVGEKLFF
TRBJ1-1 | TRBV15 | . | . | TGTGCCACCAGCAGCGAGGGCCTCCTACACACTGAAGCTTTCTTT | CATSSEGLLHTEAFF
TRBJ1-1 | TRBV29-1 | . | once | TGCAGCCACCGGGGGGACATCTCGAACACTGAAGCTTTCTTT | CSHRGDISNTEAFF
TRBJ1-1 | TRBV4-3 | TRBD1 | . | TGCGCCAGCAGCCTTCTCTCGACAGGGGGGGTGGAAGCTTTCTTT | CASSLLSTGGVEAFF